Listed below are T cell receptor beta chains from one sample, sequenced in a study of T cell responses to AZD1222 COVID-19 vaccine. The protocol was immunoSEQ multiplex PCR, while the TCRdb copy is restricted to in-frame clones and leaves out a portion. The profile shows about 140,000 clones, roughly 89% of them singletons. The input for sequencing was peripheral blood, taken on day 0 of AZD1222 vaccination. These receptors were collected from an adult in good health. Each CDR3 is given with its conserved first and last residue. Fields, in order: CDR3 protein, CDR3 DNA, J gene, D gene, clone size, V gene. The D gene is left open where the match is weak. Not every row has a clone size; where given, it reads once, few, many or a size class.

cdr3_aa: CASSGGYGYTF
cdr3_nt: TGTGCCAGCAGTGGGGGGTATGGCTACACCTTC
j_call: TRBJ1-2
d_call: -
clone_size: -
v_call: TRBV28

cdr3_aa: CASRTSGSPDEQYF
cdr3_nt: TGTGCCAGCAGGACTAGCGGGAGTCCGGACGAGCAGTACTTC
j_call: TRBJ2-7
d_call: TRBD2
clone_size: -
v_call: TRBV27

cdr3_aa: CASSERFGSSYEQYF
cdr3_nt: TGTGCCAGCAGTGAACGGTTCGGCAGCTCCTACGAGCAGTACTTC
j_call: TRBJ2-7
d_call: -
clone_size: -
v_call: TRBV6-1

cdr3_aa: CSAPGRGPDTQYF
cdr3_nt: TGCAGCGCCCCCGGGCGGGGGCCAGATACGCAGTATTTT
j_call: TRBJ2-3
d_call: -
clone_size: -
v_call: TRBV29-1

cdr3_aa: CASSRGLAGTYEQYF
cdr3_nt: TGTGCCAGCAGCAGGGGACTAGCGGGGACCTACGAGCAGTACTTC
j_call: TRBJ2-7
d_call: TRBD2
clone_size: -
v_call: TRBV6-5

cdr3_aa: CASSPRGEAFF
cdr3_nt: TGTGCCAGCAGCCCTCGGGGTGAAGCTTTCTTT
j_call: TRBJ1-1
d_call: -
clone_size: -
v_call: TRBV7-2

cdr3_aa: CASSPGLAPYNEQFF
cdr3_nt: TGTGCCAGCTCACCCGGACTAGCTCCTTACAATGAGCAGTTCTTC
j_call: TRBJ2-1
d_call: TRBD2
clone_size: -
v_call: TRBV18

cdr3_aa: CASSAGRGLNEQFF
cdr3_nt: TGTGCCAGTAGTGCTGGTCGGGGACTCAATGAGCAGTTCTTC
j_call: TRBJ2-1
d_call: -
clone_size: -
v_call: TRBV19

cdr3_aa: CASSLQGWGETQYF
cdr3_nt: TGTGCCAGCAGTTTACAGGGCTGGGGGGAGACCCAGTACTTC
j_call: TRBJ2-5
d_call: -
clone_size: -
v_call: TRBV6-5

cdr3_aa: CASSWSPGNTIYF
cdr3_nt: TGCGCCAGCAGCTGGAGCCCCGGAAACACCATATATTTT
j_call: TRBJ1-3
d_call: -
clone_size: -
v_call: TRBV5-1

cdr3_aa: CASSEYGTGGSYEQYF
cdr3_nt: TGTGCCAGCAGTGAATATGGGACAGGGGGTTCCTACGAGCAGTACTTC
j_call: TRBJ2-7
d_call: TRBD1
clone_size: -
v_call: TRBV25-1

cdr3_aa: CASRALGSSSYNEQFF
cdr3_nt: TGTGCCAGCAGGGCCCTTGGGTCGAGCTCCTACAATGAGCAGTTCTTC
j_call: TRBJ2-1
d_call: -
clone_size: -
v_call: TRBV6-4

cdr3_aa: CASSLRDSHYEQYF
cdr3_nt: TGTGCCAGCAGTCTTCGGGACAGCCATTACGAGCAGTACTTC
j_call: TRBJ2-7
d_call: TRBD1
clone_size: once
v_call: TRBV27

cdr3_aa: CAISESLGGRGGNSPLHF
cdr3_nt: TGTGCCATCAGTGAGTCGCTGGGGGGGCGTGGAGGGAATTCACCCCTCCACTTT
j_call: TRBJ1-6
d_call: -
clone_size: once
v_call: TRBV10-3

cdr3_aa: CASNAKDTALIVNYGYTF
cdr3_nt: TGTGCCAGTAACGCTAAGGACACCGCGCTGATAGTTAACTATGGCTACACCTTC
j_call: TRBJ1-2
d_call: -
clone_size: -
v_call: TRBV19

cdr3_aa: CASSLDWYNEQFF
cdr3_nt: TGTGCCAGCAGCTTGGACTGGTACAATGAGCAGTTCTTC
j_call: TRBJ2-1
d_call: -
clone_size: -
v_call: TRBV7-2

cdr3_aa: CASSIAGLGETQYF
cdr3_nt: TGTGCCAGTAGTATTGCAGGGTTGGGGGAGACCCAGTACTTC
j_call: TRBJ2-5
d_call: -
clone_size: -
v_call: TRBV19

cdr3_aa: CASSPITGASYEQYF
cdr3_nt: TGCGCCAGCAGCCCCATAACGGGAGCCTCCTACGAGCAGTACTTC
j_call: TRBJ2-7
d_call: -
clone_size: once
v_call: TRBV4-1

cdr3_aa: CSASLGGGLGTEAFF
cdr3_nt: TGCAGTGCTAGTTTAGGGGGTGGTCTGGGCACTGAAGCTTTCTTT
j_call: TRBJ1-1
d_call: -
clone_size: -
v_call: TRBV20-1

cdr3_aa: CASSLFQVFSGANVLTF
cdr3_nt: TGTGCCAGCAGCTTGTTTCAGGTTTTCTCTGGGGCCAACGTCCTGACTTTC
j_call: TRBJ2-6
d_call: -
clone_size: once
v_call: TRBV5-4

cdr3_aa: CSVGEGVGGYTF
cdr3_nt: TGCAGCGTTGGTGAGGGGGTTGGGGGCTACACCTTC
j_call: TRBJ1-2
d_call: -
clone_size: -
v_call: TRBV29-1

cdr3_aa: CASSHHPGGEWAEAFF
cdr3_nt: TGTGCCAGCAGCCACCATCCAGGGGGCGAATGGGCTGAAGCTTTCTTT
j_call: TRBJ1-1
d_call: TRBD1
clone_size: -
v_call: TRBV6-2/TRBV6-3

cdr3_aa: CASSSGHTGGRTEAFF
cdr3_nt: TGTGCCAGCAGCTCGGGACATACAGGGGGAAGGACTGAAGCTTTCTTT
j_call: TRBJ1-1
d_call: TRBD1
clone_size: -
v_call: TRBV7-6

cdr3_aa: CASSPGRGGTEAFF
cdr3_nt: TGCGCCAGCAGCCCCGGACGGGGCGGAACTGAAGCTTTCTTT
j_call: TRBJ1-1
d_call: -
clone_size: -
v_call: TRBV4-3

cdr3_aa: CASSILLPAGQETQYF
cdr3_nt: TGTGCCAGTAGTATCCTGTTACCAGCCGGGCAGGAGACCCAGTACTTC
j_call: TRBJ2-5
d_call: -
clone_size: -
v_call: TRBV19

cdr3_aa: CASSPAMVWETVRGGTEAFF
cdr3_nt: TGTGCCAGCAGCCCAGCGATGGTTTGGGAGACAGTTAGGGGAGGCACTGAAGCTTTCTTT
j_call: TRBJ1-1
d_call: -
clone_size: -
v_call: TRBV9

cdr3_aa: CSVGTGIEPQHF
cdr3_nt: TGCAGCGTCGGGACAGGGATCGAGCCCCAGCATTTT
j_call: TRBJ1-5
d_call: TRBD1
clone_size: -
v_call: TRBV29-1